The clone carrying this T cell receptor (beta chain) appeared many times. Its antigen is as yet unknown. Active moderate-to-severe ophthalmopathy, Clinical Activity Score at least 3, NOSPECS at least 4, under 3 months' duration. Patients were excluded because of uncontrolled infection, other autoimmune disease, pregnancy or lactation. This specimen belongs to a study of T cells in Graves' hyperthyroidism and ophthalmopathy. Regarding the study as a whole: Expanded thyroid clonotypes (above 0.001) were mostly also found in blood.

The V end was cut by 3 bases, the J end by 4 bases, with 10 bases between. The germline CDR1 and CDR2 sequences are DFQATT and SNEGSKA (reference sequence). CDR3 size: 13 residues. The investigators amplified TCR beta CDR3 regions from RNA transcripts. The HTBI set primed first-round TCR CDR3 RT-PCR. TCRdb re-derived calls from the multiplex PCR reads in MiXCR, one entry per CDR3 protein. The data hold 400,000 or so distinct CDR3 sequences, with 13% to 15% observed a single time. Source material: blood. The gene calls are TRBV20-1 and TRBJ2-1, with D unclear. The sequence came from a woman in her 30s with Graves' ophthalmopathy. CDR3 protein: CSASMDGYNEQFF. The CDR3, as DNA: TGCAGTGCTAGTATGGACGGATACAATGAGCAGTTCTTC.